The rows below give T cell receptor beta chains drawn from one sample of a study of control samples from healthy donors and cancer patients. Some clones are missing from TCRdb's copy, which holds only in-frame ones; the method was immunoSEQ multiplex PCR. The sample lists 40,000 to 55,000 clones, around 90% occurring once. What was sequenced was PBMCs. The receptors derive from a middle-aged man with colorectal cancer. Each CDR3 is given with its conserved first and last residue.

CDR3aa: CASRPLWSGTLRGELFF; j_gene: TRBJ2-2; len: 17; v_gene: TRBV2
CDR3aa: CASSLMRVTGGGTGELFF; j_gene: TRBJ2-2; len: 18; v_gene: TRBV5-6
CDR3aa: CASSQRTSGRYEQYF; j_gene: TRBJ2-7; len: 15; v_gene: TRBV3-1/TRBV3-2
CDR3aa: CASAIQQGSNQPQHF; j_gene: TRBJ1-5; len: 15; v_gene: TRBV12-5
CDR3aa: CASSFSGAGANVLTF; j_gene: TRBJ2-6; len: 15; v_gene: TRBV5-1
CDR3aa: CACLGPVLEKLFF; j_gene: TRBJ1-4; len: 13; v_gene: TRBV30
CDR3aa: CASSYGQGDPGYF; j_gene: TRBJ1-3; len: 13; v_gene: TRBV5-1
CDR3aa: CSVSGQGGRIGEKLFF; j_gene: TRBJ1-4; len: 16; v_gene: TRBV29-1
CDR3aa: CASSFGQPINTEAFF; j_gene: TRBJ1-1; len: 15; v_gene: TRBV5-1
CDR3aa: CATSPGSGTGEETQYF; j_gene: TRBJ2-5; len: 16; v_gene: TRBV24-1
CDR3aa: CASSGPGVRKGNQPQHF; j_gene: TRBJ1-5; len: 17; v_gene: TRBV6-1
CDR3aa: CASIGGQSSGNTIYF; j_gene: TRBJ1-3; len: 15; v_gene: TRBV2
CDR3aa: CASSSGTKNTGELFF; j_gene: TRBJ2-2; len: 15; v_gene: TRBV5-1
CDR3aa: CSASIGTAYNEQFF; j_gene: TRBJ2-1; len: 14; v_gene: TRBV20-1
CDR3aa: CASSFRGPMNTEAFF; j_gene: TRBJ1-1; len: 15; v_gene: TRBV27
CDR3aa: CASSQETWGEQYF; j_gene: TRBJ2-7; len: 13; v_gene: TRBV4-3
CDR3aa: CASSLASGRAGIQYF; j_gene: TRBJ2-4; len: 15; v_gene: TRBV7-9
CDR3aa: CATSSARTGPNYGYTF; j_gene: TRBJ1-2; len: 16; v_gene: TRBV15
CDR3aa: CASSLPREGNEQFF; j_gene: TRBJ2-1; len: 14; v_gene: TRBV4-1
CDR3aa: CASSSLGLAGRNEQFF; j_gene: TRBJ2-1; len: 16; v_gene: TRBV7-6
CDR3aa: CASSSGRGFYNEQFF; j_gene: TRBJ2-1; len: 15; v_gene: TRBV28
CDR3aa: CASSLGQTGNTIYF; j_gene: TRBJ1-3; len: 14; v_gene: TRBV13
CDR3aa: CASSGGGRVVATEAFF; j_gene: TRBJ1-1; len: 16; v_gene: TRBV6-1
CDR3aa: CASSWGGIDRDGTEAFF; j_gene: TRBJ1-1; len: 17; v_gene: TRBV5-1
CDR3aa: CASSLVDRVTEAFF; j_gene: TRBJ1-1; len: 14; v_gene: TRBV11-2
CDR3aa: CASSWNRGTYEQYF; j_gene: TRBJ2-7; len: 14; v_gene: TRBV11-2